This T cell receptor (beta chain) stems from a study of breast tumors, draining lymph nodes, adjacent tissues. The germline gives CDR1 DFQATT, CDR2 SNEGSKA (reference sequence). The CDR3 is made up of 14 amino acids. The germline V and J ends were trimmed by 1 base and 6 bases, with 12 bases remaining between them. TCRdb independently ran MiXCR on the multiplex PCR reads; one entry per CDR3 protein. Among fewer than 200,000 distinct CDR3 sequences listed, roughly 30% were seen once. Remarks on this clonotype: Antigen specificity is unknown.

The lymph nodes were axillary draining lymph nodes from breast cancer patients. Overall study results and limits: Data only fit, rather than demonstrated, lymph node origin of most tumor T cells. Tumor repertoires ranked between lymph nodes and nontumor tissue in diversity, with V and J gene preferences. Most tumor T cells seemingly derive from lymph node, then expand in tumor.

The rearrangement uses TRBV20-1 and TRBJ1-4; no clear D. The sequence came from a female donor with breast cancer. Some clones in this sample may be carry-over from other donors' samples. Sequenced input: axillary lymph node tissue. CDR3 amino acids: CSARAGTADEKLFF. CDR3 DNA: TGCAGTGCTAGAGCAGGAACAGCGGATGAAAAACTGTTTTTT.